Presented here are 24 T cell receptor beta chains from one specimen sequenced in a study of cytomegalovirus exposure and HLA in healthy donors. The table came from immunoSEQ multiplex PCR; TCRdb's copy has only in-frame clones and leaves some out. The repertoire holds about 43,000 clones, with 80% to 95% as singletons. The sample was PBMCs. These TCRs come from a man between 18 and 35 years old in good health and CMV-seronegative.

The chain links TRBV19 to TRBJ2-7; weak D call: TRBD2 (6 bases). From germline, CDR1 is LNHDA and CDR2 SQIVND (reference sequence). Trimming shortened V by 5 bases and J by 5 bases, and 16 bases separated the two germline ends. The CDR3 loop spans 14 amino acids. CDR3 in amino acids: CASSVTGLPNEQYF. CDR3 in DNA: TGTGCCAGTAGTGTCACGGGACTCCCTAACGAGCAGTACTTC. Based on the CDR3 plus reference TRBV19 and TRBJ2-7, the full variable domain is DGGITQSPKYLFRKEGQNVTLSCEQNLNHDAMYWYRQDPGQGLRLIYYSQIVNDFQKGDIAEGYSVSREKKESFPLTVTSAQKNPTAFYLCASSVTGLPNEQYFGPGTRLTVT.

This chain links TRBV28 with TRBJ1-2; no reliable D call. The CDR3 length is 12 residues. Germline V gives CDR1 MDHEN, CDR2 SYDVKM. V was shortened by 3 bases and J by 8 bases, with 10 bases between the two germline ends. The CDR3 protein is CASSFNRRGYTF. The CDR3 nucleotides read TGTGCCAGCAGTTTTAACCGGCGGGGCTACACCTTC.

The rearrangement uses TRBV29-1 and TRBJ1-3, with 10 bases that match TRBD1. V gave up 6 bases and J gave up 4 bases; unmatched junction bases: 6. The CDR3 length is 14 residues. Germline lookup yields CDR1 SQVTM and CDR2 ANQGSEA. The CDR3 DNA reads TGCAGCGTCACGGACAGGGGGGTCGGAAACACCATATATTTT. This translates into CSVTDRGVGNTIYF.

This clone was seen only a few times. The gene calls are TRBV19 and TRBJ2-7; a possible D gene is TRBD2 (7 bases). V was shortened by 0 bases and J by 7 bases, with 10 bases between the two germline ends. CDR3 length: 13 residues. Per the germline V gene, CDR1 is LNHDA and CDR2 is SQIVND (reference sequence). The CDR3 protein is CASSIDGGLEQYF. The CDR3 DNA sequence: TGTGCCAGTAGTATAGACGGGGGGCTGGAGCAGTACTTC.

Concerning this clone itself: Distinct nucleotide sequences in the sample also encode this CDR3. The CDR3 spells CASSLNGGATGELFF. The CDR3 DNA reads TGTGCCAGCAGCTTAAACGGGGGGGCCACCGGGGAGCTGTTTTTT. The chain uses TRBV7-3 and TRBJ2-2; 8 bases align to TRBD2. The CDR3 extends over 15 amino acids. Germline V gene sequence: CDR1 SGHTA, CDR2 FQGTGA. Losses at the gene ends were 1 base for V and 4 bases for J; bases not matched to a gene: 2.

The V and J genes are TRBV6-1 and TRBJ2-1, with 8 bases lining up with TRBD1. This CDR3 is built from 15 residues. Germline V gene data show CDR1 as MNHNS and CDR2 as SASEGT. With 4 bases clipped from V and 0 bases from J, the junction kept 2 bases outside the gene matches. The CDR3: CASSVDRGSYNEQFF. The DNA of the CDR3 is TGTGCCAGCAGTGTAGACAGGGGCTCCTACAATGAGCAGTTCTTC.

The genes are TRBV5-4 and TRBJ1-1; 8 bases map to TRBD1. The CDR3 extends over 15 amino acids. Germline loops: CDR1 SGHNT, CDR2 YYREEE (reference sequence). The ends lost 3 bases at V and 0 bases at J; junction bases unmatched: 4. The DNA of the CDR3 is TGTGCCAGCAGCTCGGACAGGGAGTTGAACACTGAAGCTTTCTTT. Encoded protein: CASSSDRELNTEAFF.

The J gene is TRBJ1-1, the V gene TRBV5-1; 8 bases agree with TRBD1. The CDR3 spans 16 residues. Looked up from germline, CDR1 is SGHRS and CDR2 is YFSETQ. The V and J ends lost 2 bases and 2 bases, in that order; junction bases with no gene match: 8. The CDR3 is CASSLVPGGVNTEAFF. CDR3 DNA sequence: TGCGCCAGCAGCTTAGTTCCAGGGGGCGTTAACACTGAAGCTTTCTTT.

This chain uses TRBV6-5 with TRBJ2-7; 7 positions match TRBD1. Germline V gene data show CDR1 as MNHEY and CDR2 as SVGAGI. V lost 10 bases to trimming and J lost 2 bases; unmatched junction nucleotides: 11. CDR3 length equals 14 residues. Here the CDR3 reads CATRRPDRPYEQYF. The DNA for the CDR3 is TGTGCCACCCGCCGCCCGGACAGGCCCTACGAGCAGTACTTC.

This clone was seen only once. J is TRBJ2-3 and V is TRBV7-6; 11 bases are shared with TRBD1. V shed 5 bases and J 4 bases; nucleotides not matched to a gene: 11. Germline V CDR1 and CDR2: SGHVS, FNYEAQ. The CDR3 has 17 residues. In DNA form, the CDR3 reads TGTGCCAGCAGCCCCCAAGGGGGACAGGGGGGCGCAGATACGCAGTATTTT. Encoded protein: CASSPQGGQGGADTQYF.

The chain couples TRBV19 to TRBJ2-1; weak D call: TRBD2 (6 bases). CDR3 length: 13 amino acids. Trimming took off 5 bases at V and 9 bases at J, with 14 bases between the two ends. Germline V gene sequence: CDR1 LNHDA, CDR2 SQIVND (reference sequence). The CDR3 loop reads CASSPPTSSEQFF. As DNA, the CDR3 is TGTGCCAGTAGTCCCCCGACTAGTAGTGAGCAGTTCTTC.

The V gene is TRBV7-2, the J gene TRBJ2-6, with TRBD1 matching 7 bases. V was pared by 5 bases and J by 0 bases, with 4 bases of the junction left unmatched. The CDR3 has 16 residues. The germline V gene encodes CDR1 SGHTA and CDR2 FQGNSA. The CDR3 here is CASSQRQGSGANVLTF. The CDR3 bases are TGTGCCAGCAGCCAAAGACAGGGCTCTGGGGCCAACGTCCTGACTTTC.

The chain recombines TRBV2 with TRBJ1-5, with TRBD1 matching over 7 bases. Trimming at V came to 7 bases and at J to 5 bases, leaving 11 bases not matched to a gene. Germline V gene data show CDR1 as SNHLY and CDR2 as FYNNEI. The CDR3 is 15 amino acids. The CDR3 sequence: CASISKGQFYQPQHF. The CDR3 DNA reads TGTGCCAGCATCTCCAAGGGACAGTTCTATCAGCCCCAGCATTTT.

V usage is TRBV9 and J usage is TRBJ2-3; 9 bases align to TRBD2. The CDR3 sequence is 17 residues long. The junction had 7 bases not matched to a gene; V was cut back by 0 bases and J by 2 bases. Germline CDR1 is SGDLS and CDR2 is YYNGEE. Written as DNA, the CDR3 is TGTGCCAGCAGCGTAGACCCCAGCGGGGGGCTCACAGATACGCAGTATTTT. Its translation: CASSVDPSGGLTDTQYF.

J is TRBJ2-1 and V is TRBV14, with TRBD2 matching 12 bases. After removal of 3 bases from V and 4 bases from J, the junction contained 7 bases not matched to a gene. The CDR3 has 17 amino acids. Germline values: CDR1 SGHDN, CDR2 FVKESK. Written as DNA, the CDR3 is TGTGCCAGCAGCCACTCACTAGCGGGAGGCCATTACAATGAGCAGTTCTTC. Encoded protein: CASSHSLAGGHYNEQFF.

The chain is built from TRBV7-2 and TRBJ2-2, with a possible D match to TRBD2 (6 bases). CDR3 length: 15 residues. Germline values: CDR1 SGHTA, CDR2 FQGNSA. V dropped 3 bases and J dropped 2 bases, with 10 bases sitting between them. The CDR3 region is CASSFGGGNTGELFF. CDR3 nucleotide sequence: TGTGCCAGCAGCTTTGGGGGAGGAAACACCGGGGAGCTGTTTTTT.

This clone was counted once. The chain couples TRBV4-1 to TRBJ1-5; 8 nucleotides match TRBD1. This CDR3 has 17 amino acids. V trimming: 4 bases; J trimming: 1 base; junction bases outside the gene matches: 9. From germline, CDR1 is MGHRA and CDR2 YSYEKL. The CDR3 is CASSPITRGRSNQPQHF. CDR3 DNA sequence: TGCGCCAGCAGCCCTATTACCAGGGGGCGAAGCAATCAGCCCCAGCATTTT.

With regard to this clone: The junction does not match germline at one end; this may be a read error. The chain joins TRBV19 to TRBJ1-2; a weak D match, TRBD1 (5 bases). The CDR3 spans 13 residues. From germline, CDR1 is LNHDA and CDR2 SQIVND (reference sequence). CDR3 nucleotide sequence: TGTGCCAGTAGTAAGGACAATAACTATAGCTACACCTTC. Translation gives CASSKDNNYSYTF.

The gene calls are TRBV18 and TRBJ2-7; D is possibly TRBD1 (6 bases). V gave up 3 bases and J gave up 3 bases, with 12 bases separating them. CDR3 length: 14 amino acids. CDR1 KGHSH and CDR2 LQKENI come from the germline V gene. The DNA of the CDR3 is TGTGCCAGCTCACCTACGGGACAATTCTACGAGCAGTACTTC. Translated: CASSPTGQFYEQYF.

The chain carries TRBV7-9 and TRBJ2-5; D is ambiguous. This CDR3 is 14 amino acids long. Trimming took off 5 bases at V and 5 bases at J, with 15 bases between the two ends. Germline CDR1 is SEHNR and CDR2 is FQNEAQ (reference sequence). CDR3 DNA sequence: TGTGCCAGCAGCCAAGTAGCCCTTGAGGAGACCCAGTACTTC. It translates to CASSQVALEETQYF.

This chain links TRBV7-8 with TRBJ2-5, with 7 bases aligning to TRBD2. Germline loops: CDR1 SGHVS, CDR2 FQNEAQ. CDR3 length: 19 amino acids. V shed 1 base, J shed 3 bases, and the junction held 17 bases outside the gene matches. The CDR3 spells CASSLGSSGATNGKETQYF. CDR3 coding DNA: TGTGCCAGCAGCTTAGGGTCTAGCGGAGCTACCAATGGGAAAGAGACCCAGTACTTC. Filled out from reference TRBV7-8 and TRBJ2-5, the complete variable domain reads GAGVSQSPRYKVAKRGQDVALRCDPISGHVSLFWYQQALGQGPEFLTYFQNEAQLDKSGLPSDRFFAERPEGSVSTLKIQRTQQEDSAVYLCASSLGSSGATNGKETQYFGPGTRLLVL.

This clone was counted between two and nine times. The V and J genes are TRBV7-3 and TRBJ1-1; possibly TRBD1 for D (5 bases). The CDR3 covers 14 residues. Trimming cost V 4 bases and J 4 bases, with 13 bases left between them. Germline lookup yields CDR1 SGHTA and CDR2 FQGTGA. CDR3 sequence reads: CASSYHQGATEAFF. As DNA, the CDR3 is TGTGCCAGCAGCTACCATCAGGGTGCCACTGAAGCTTTCTTT.

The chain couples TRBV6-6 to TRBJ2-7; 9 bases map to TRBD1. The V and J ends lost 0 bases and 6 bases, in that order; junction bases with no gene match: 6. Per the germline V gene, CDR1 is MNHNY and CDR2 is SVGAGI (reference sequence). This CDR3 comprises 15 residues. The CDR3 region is CASSYSKGQGVEQYF. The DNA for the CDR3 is TGTGCCAGCAGTTACTCGAAGGGACAGGGCGTCGAGCAGTACTTC.

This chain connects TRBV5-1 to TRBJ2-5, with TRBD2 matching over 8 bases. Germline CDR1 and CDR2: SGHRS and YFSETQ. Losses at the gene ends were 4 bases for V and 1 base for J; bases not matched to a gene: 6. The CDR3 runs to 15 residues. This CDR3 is CASSLRGGGQETQYF. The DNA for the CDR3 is TGCGCCAGCAGCCTTCGGGGGGGCGGCCAAGAGACCCAGTACTTC. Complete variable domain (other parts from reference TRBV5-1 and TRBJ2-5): KAGVTQTPRYLIKTRGQQVTLSCSPISGHRSVSWYQQTPGQGLQFLFEYFSETQRNKGNFPGRFSGRQFSNSRSEMNVSTLELGDSALYLCASSLRGGGQETQYFGPGTRLLVL.